This entry concerns a single TCR beta chain. The sample originates from a study of blood T cell repertoires in COVID-19. On the study more broadly: Acute and convalescent COVID-19 specimens originated in the United States, Italy and Spain. From T cells, B-cell-depleted T cells, or PBMCs came the material, which was cDNA or gDNA.

Original handling: Reference gene primers were amplified, and this amplification served to estimate nucleated cell counts. Method: immunoSEQ multiplex PCR; TCRdb's copy keeps in-frame clones and lacks some. That table supplies the V and J calls and clone size; D and trimming were determined from the DNA. The sample carries about 150,000 clones, 65% to 85% recorded once. Participant reports of clinical history set cohort assignment. The sample consisted of PBMCs or T cells enriched from blood (not recorded which). This TCR derives from a man aged 65 to 79 who had been exposed to COVID-19.

The CDR3 loop is CAWSSPGTSGYEQYF. The DNA of the CDR3 is TGTGCCTGGAGTTCCCCCGGGACTAGCGGATACGAGCAGTACTTC. The chain links TRBV30 to TRBJ2-7; 11 bases map to TRBD2. Per germline, CDR1 GTSNPN and CDR2 SVGIG (reference sequence). The CDR3 consists of 15 residues. Trimming at V came to 2 bases and at J to 4 bases, leaving 7 bases not matched to a gene.